One sample yielded the 24 T cell receptor beta chains listed below, sequenced in a study of identical twins. MiXCR, applied by TCRdb to the 5' RACE reads, yields one record per CDR3 protein. The repertoire holds about 690,000 distinct CDR3 sequences, with roughly 6% as singletons. The source material was naive T cells sorted from blood. All receptors derive from a man younger than 35 in good health.

CDR3 nucleotide sequence: TGCAGTCCCCGACTAGCGGGAGAGACAGATACGCAGTATTTT. Translating gives CSPRLAGETDTQYF. This chain uses TRBV20-1 with TRBJ2-3, with 12 positions matching TRBD2. CDR1 and CDR2 (germline): DFQATT, SNEGSKA (reference sequence). This CDR3 has 14 residues. Trimming took 8 bases from V and 3 from J; bases not matched to a gene: 6.

The table lists this clonotype with a few counts. The CDR3 DNA reads as TGTGCCACCAGTGATTTGCTTCTCAGGGGAGGAACCGGGGAGCTGTTTTTT. Encoded protein: CATSDLLLRGGTGELFF. The V and J genes are TRBV24-1 and TRBJ2-2; D possibly matches TRBD1 or TRBD2 (6 bases each). Trimming cost V 0 bases and J 5 bases, with 15 bases left between them. This CDR3 has 17 amino acids. Germline V CDR1 and CDR2: KGHDR, SFDVKD.

This clonotype appeared a few times. This chain uses TRBV12-3 or TRBV12-4 with TRBJ1-2; possible D gene TRBD1, 6 bases. With 3 bases removed from V and 4 bases from J, the gap between germline ends came to 9 bases. The CDR3 length is 13 residues. The CDR3 sequence: CASSFNRVYGYTF. The CDR3, as DNA: TGTGCCAGCAGTTTTAACAGGGTCTATGGCTACACCTTC.

As for this clonotype: A much larger clonotype is one base distant, so this may be a read error. The CDR3 end shows no conserved phenylalanine or tryptophan, and so a read error is likely. J is TRBJ1-3 and V is TRBV20-1; D is unclear. The CDR3 extends over 13 amino acids. The germline V gene encodes CDR1 DFQATT and CDR2 SNEGSKA (reference sequence). The ends were cut back, 2 bases at V and 0 bases at J, with 5 bases in the middle. The CDR3 nucleotides read TGCAGTGCTAGAAAAGGCTCTGGAAACACCATATATTCT. Translated, it gives CSARKGSGNTIYS.

This clonotype came up a few times. This rearrangement joins TRBV20-1 to TRBJ2-1, with TRBD2 matching over 7 bases. The germline V gene encodes CDR1 DFQATT and CDR2 SNEGSKA (reference sequence). J lost 2 bases, V lost 3 bases, and 10 bases had no gene match. This CDR3 is 16 amino acids long. The CDR3 spells CSASLPPSGTYNEQFF. The CDR3 coding sequence is TGCAGTGCTAGTCTCCCCCCTAGCGGTACCTACAATGAGCAGTTCTTC.

This clonotype was observed many times. The chain couples TRBV7-2 to TRBJ2-1, with D perhaps matching TRBD2 (6 bases). The CDR3 is made up of 14 amino acids. The V gene lost 0 bases and the J gene lost 10 bases, with 13 bases spanning the gap. The germline V gene has CDR1 SGHTA and CDR2 FQGNSA. CDR3: CASSLASTSREQFF. In nucleotides, the CDR3 is TGTGCCAGCAGCTTAGCTTCCACTAGCCGGGAGCAGTTCTTC.

This clonotype was seen many times. The chain is built from TRBV5-1 and TRBJ1-1; D perhaps matches TRBD1 (6 bases). V dropped 6 bases and J dropped 6 bases, with 21 bases sitting between them. This CDR3 comprises 15 residues. In germline, CDR1 is SGHRS, CDR2 YFSETQ. This CDR3 reads CASMGAIGGAAEAFF. CDR3 DNA sequence: TGCGCCAGCATGGGGGCCATCGGGGGAGCCGCTGAAGCTTTCTTT.

The gene calls are TRBV5-1 and TRBJ2-3; 8 bases are shared with TRBD2. Looked up from germline, CDR1 is SGHRS and CDR2 is YFSETQ. This CDR3 comprises 15 residues. With V trimmed by 3 bases and J by 3 bases, 6 bases remained unmatched. In nucleotides, the CDR3 is TGCGCCAGCAGCTCTTTCGGGAGGGCGACAGATACGCAGTATTTT. It specifies CASSSFGRATDTQYF.

There are a few counts of this clonotype. The chain carries TRBV4-3 and TRBJ2-7; 12 nucleotides align to TRBD2. V trimming: 5 bases; J trimming: 3 bases; junction bases outside the gene matches: 11. The CDR3 covers 17 residues. CDR1 and CDR2 (germline): LGHNA, YSLEER. CDR3 nucleotide sequence: TGCGCCAGCAGCGAACGACTAGCGGGGGTTCCTCTCTACGAGCAGTACTTC. Its protein is CASSERLAGVPLYEQYF.

This chain uses TRBV6-1 with TRBJ1-4; 7 bases align to TRBD1. The CDR3 spans 15 residues. V lost 7 bases and J lost 5; bases outside the gene matches: 10. Per germline, CDR1 MNHNS and CDR2 SASEGT. The CDR3 loop is CASNPTGTENEKLFF. The CDR3 coding sequence is TGTGCCAGCAACCCCACCGGGACAGAAAATGAAAAACTGTTTTTT.

This clonotype has a count of ten or more. The chain carries TRBV7-2 and TRBJ2-3; 7 bases map to TRBD2. V shed 6 bases and J 3 bases; nucleotides not matched to a gene: 9. The CDR3 is made up of 15 amino acids. Per germline, CDR1 SGHTA and CDR2 FQGNSA. The CDR3 is CASRFVTGGTDTQYF. In DNA form, the CDR3 reads TGTGCCAGCAGGTTCGTCACGGGAGGAACAGATACGCAGTATTTT.

This clonotype has a handful of counts. The J gene is TRBJ2-5, the V gene TRBV5-1, with D hard to call. V was cut by 3 bases and J by 2 bases, with 14 bases left in between. The germline V gene encodes CDR1 SGHRS and CDR2 YFSETQ. This CDR3 is 15 amino acids long. CDR3 protein: CASSSTKRAQETQYF. For the CDR3, the DNA is TGCGCCAGCAGCTCAACGAAACGGGCGCAAGAGACCCAGTACTTC.

This chain joins TRBV7-2 and TRBJ2-5; D unresolved. This CDR3 region has 15 residues. V lost 2 bases to trimming and J lost 9 bases, with 19 bases between them. The germline V gene has CDR1 SGHTA and CDR2 FQGNSA. The CDR3 nucleotides read TGTGCCAGCAGCTTAAGGTCGAGAGCCCAGTCGGCCCAGTACTTC. Its protein is CASSLRSRAQSAQYF. Complete variable domain (other parts from reference TRBV7-2 and TRBJ2-5): GAGVSQSPSNKVTEKGKDVELRCDPISGHTALYWYRQSLGQGLEFLIYFQGNSAPDKSGLPSDRFSAERTGGSVSTLTIQRTQQEDSAVYLCASSLRSRAQSAQYFGPGTRLLVL.

DNA of the CDR3: TGTGCCACCAGCAGAGAGGGGAATGGAAACACCATATATTTT. Amino acid sequence: CATSREGNGNTIYF. The rearrangement uses TRBV15 and TRBJ1-3, with no clear D. The germline CDR1 and CDR2 sequences are LNHNV and YYDKDF (reference sequence). The V end lost 0 bases, the J end lost 3 bases, and 6 bases lay between the germline ends. This CDR3 is built from 14 residues. Using reference TRBV15 and TRBJ1-3 for the parts outside the CDR3, the full variable domain is DAMVIQNPRYQVTQFGKPVTLSCSQTLNHNVMYWYQQKSSQAPKLLFHYYDKDFNNEADTPDNFQSRRPNTSFCFLDIRSPGLGDTAMYLCATSREGNGNTIYFGEGSWLTVV.

CDR3 residues: CASSFDGGGTGELFF. CDR3 nucleotides: TGTGCCAGCAGTTTCGATGGGGGGGGCACCGGGGAGCTGTTTTTT. The chain links TRBV12-3 or TRBV12-4 to TRBJ2-2; TRBD2 matches 7 bases. After removal of 3 bases from V and 4 bases from J, the junction contained 5 bases not matched to a gene. The CDR3 contains 15 residues.

Only a few counts were recorded for this clonotype. The chain employs TRBV5-4 and TRBJ2-4; D possibly corresponds to TRBD1 (6 bases). This CDR3 is 15 amino acids long. Germline values: CDR1 SGHNT, CDR2 YYREEE (reference sequence). Between the trimmed V and J ends, which lost 2 bases and 7 bases, there was a span of 16 bases. CDR3 coding DNA: TGTGCCAGCAGCTTCGGACCGGGGCAGGGGAACATTCAGTACTTC. It translates to CASSFGPGQGNIQYF.

This clonotype was picked up a small number of times. The junction shows a germline mismatch at one end, possibly a read error. The chain employs TRBV2 and TRBJ1-1, with D possibly TRBD1 on 6 matching bases. Germline V lookup: CDR1 SNHLY, CDR2 FYNNEI. This CDR3 is 14 amino acids long. CDR3: CASSEGGVWTEAFF. CDR3 in DNA: TGTGCCAGCAGCGAAGGGGGGGTTTGGACTGAAGCTTTCTTT.

This clonotype has at least ten counts. This chain uses TRBV10-3 with TRBJ1-5; the match to TRBD1 covers 7 bases. The CDR3 covers 13 residues. Trimming took 1 base from V and 8 from J; bases not matched to a gene: 2. CDR1 and CDR2 from the germline V gene are ENHRY and SYGVKD. The CDR3 DNA is TGTGCCATCAGTGAGTACACAGGGGAGCCCCAGCATTTT. Its translation: CAISEYTGEPQHF.

This clonotype occurred many times. The chain links TRBV7-9 to TRBJ2-1; perhaps TRBD2 as D (5 bases). The germline gives CDR1 SEHNR, CDR2 FQNEAQ (reference sequence). The CDR3 is 17 amino acids. Trimming pared 4 bases from V and 9 bases from J, leaving 25 bases between. CDR3: CASSSPGEATGGREQFF. The CDR3 nucleotides read TGTGCCAGCAGCTCCCCCGGGGAAGCTACCGGAGGTCGTGAGCAGTTCTTC.

This clonotype was recorded a few times. This chain links TRBV7-8 with TRBJ2-2, with 12 bases matching TRBD2. Germline V gene data show CDR1 as SGHVS and CDR2 as FQNEAQ. The CDR3 runs to 16 residues. With V trimmed by 5 bases and J by 7 bases, 8 bases remained unmatched. The CDR3 region is CASSRGLAGRGGELFF. The CDR3 bases are TGTGCCAGCAGCCGCGGACTAGCGGGAAGGGGCGGGGAGCTGTTTTTT.

This clonotype was found many times. This rearrangement joins TRBV7-2 to TRBJ2-1; 8 bases are shared with TRBD2. Germline V gives CDR1 SGHTA, CDR2 FQGNSA. CDR3 length equals 13 residues. V was pared by 4 bases and J by 13 bases, with 9 bases of the junction left unmatched. CDR3 nucleotide sequence: TGTGCCAGCAGCTCGAAGTCCGGGACTAGACAGTTCTTC. Its translation is CASSSKSGTRQFF. Based on the CDR3 plus reference TRBV7-2 and TRBJ2-1, the full variable domain is GAGVSQSPSNKVTEKGKDVELRCDPISGHTALYWYRQSLGQGLEFLIYFQGNSAPDKSGLPSDRFSAERTGGSVSTLTIQRTQQEDSAVYLCASSSKSGTRQFFGPGTRLTVL.

The chain recombines TRBV11-2 with TRBJ1-1, with TRBD1 matching over 7 bases. Germline loops: CDR1 SGHAT, CDR2 FQNNGV. This CDR3 is built from 14 residues. V lost 6 bases and J lost 8; bases outside the gene matches: 12. The CDR3 here is CASSHPGTATEAFF. The CDR3 coding sequence is TGTGCCAGCAGTCACCCCGGGACAGCCACCGAAGCTTTCTTT.

This clonotype was observed many times. The chain employs TRBV29-1 and TRBJ2-1; possible D gene TRBD2, 7 bases. The germline V and J ends were trimmed by 7 bases and 4 bases, with 17 bases remaining between them. Germline CDR1 and CDR2: SQVTM and ANQGSEA. This CDR3 is built from 14 residues. The CDR3 region is CSGGGGDLYNEQFF. The CDR3 DNA reads TGCAGCGGGGGAGGGGGGGATTTATACAATGAGCAGTTCTTC.

In its sample, this clonotype was seen many times. V usage is TRBV10-3 and J usage is TRBJ2-1; TRBD2 matches 8 bases. Germline V CDR1 and CDR2: ENHRY, SYGVKD. The length of the CDR3 is 14 residues. V lost 6 bases to trimming and J lost 7 bases; unmatched junction nucleotides: 8. The chain's CDR3 is CAISSGTRSNEQFF. For the CDR3, the DNA is TGTGCCATCAGCTCCGGGACTAGGAGTAATGAGCAGTTCTTC.